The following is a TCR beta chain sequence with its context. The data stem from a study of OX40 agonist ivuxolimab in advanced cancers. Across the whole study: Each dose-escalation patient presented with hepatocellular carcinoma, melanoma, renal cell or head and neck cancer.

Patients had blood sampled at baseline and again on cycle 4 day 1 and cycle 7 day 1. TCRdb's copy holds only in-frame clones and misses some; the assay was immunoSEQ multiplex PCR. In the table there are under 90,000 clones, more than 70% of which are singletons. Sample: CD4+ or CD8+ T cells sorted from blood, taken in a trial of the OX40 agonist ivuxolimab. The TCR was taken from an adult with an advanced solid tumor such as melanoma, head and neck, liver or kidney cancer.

The CDR3 nucleotides read TGTGCCAGCAGTTCCCGGCGGGGTGATAGCGGGCGGTACGAGCAGTACTTC. It translates to CASSSRRGDSGRYEQYF. The rearrangement links TRBV27 to TRBJ2-7; 7 bases are a match to TRBD2. The CDR3 runs to 17 residues. J was trimmed by 4 bases and V by 4 bases; bases with no gene match: 16. The germline V gene encodes CDR1 MNHEY and CDR2 SMNVEV (reference sequence).